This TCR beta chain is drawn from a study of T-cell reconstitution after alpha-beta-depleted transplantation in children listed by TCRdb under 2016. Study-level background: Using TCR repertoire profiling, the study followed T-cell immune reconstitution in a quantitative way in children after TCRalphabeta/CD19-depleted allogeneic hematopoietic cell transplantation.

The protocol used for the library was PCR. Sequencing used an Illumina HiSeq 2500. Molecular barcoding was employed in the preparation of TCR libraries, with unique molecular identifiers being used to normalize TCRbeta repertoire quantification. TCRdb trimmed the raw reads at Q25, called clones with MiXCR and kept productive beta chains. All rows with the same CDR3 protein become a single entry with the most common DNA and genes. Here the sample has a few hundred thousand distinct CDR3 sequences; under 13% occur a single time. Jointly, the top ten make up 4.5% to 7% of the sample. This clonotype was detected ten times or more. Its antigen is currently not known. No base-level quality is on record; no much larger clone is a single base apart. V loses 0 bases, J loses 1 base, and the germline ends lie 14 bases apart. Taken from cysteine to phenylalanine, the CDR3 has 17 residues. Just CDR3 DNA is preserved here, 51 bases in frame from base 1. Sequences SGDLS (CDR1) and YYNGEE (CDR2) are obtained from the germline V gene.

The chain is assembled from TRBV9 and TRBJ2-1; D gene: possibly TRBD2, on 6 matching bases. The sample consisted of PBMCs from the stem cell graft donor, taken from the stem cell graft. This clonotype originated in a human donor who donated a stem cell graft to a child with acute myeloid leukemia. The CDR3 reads CASSVVGTGASYNEQFF. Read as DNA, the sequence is TGTGCCAGCAGCGTAGTGGGGACGGGAGCGTCCTACAATGAGCAGTTCTTC.